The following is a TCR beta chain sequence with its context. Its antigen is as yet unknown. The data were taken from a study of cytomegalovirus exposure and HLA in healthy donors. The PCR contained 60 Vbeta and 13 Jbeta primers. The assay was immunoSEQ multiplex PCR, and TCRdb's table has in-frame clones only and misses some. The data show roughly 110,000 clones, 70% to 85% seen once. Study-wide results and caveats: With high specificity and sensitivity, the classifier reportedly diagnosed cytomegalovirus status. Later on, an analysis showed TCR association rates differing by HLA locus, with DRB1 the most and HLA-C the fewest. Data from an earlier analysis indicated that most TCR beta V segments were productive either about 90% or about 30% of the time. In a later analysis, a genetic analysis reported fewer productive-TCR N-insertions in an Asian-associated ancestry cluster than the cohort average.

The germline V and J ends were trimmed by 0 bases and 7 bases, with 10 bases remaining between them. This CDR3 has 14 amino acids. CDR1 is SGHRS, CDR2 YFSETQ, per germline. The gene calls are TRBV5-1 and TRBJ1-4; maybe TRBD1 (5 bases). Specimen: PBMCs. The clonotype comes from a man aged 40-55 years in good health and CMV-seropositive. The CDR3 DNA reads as TGCGCCAGCAGCTTGGCCAAGGACACTGAAAAACTGTTTTTT. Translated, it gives CASSLAKDTEKLFF.